This TCR beta chain was sequenced for a study of identical twins. On this clonotype: One end of the junction varies from germline; a read error may be responsible.

TCRdb redid the calling of the 5' RACE reads with MiXCR, one entry per CDR3 protein. In the table there are some 730,000 distinct CDR3 sequences, roughly 18% of which are singletons. CDR3 size: 13 residues. Germline lookup yields CDR1 SGHRS and CDR2 YFSETQ. The sample was also reused in another study, on T cells expressing NK-cell markers.

Sequences were obtained from PBMCs. The clonotype was recovered from a woman between 18 and 30 years old in good health. The genes are TRBV5-1 and TRBJ2-3, with a tentative D call TRBD2 (5 bases). CDR3 protein: CASSLYDGGFMNF. The DNA of the CDR3 is TGCGCCAGCAGCCTTTATGACGGCGGGTTTATGAATTTT.